This T cell receptor beta chain appears in the sequencing data of a study of cytomegalovirus exposure and HLA in healthy donors. General study results and limits: In vitro work confirmed that a few CMV-associated chains recognize CMV antigens. For most TCR beta V segments, an earlier analysis put the productive rate at about 87% or about 30% of the time. Further analysis was carried out later, and it showed several of the most significant clusters appearing linked to common viral pathogens.

In the PCR, 60 Vbeta and 13 Jbeta primers were used. Under the authors' procedure: Counted up in a later analysis, unique TCR beta chains came to approximately 77 million, with some 9.9 million shared. Measured with immunoSEQ multiplex PCR; TCRdb has only the in-frame clones, and not every one. The DNA was the basis for D and trimming; V, J and clone size are from that table. The sample has 100,000 to 150,000 clones, over 60% seen once; the top ten hold approximately 8%. In the case of this clone: Its cognate antigen is unknown.

The V end was cut by 4 bases, the J end by 1 base, with 10 bases between. The CDR3 loop spans 14 amino acids. Germline CDR1 is SNHLY and CDR2 is FYNNEI. The J gene is TRBJ1-1, the V gene TRBV2; D remains unclear. Sequencing was carried out using PBMCs. The TCR was taken from a woman aged 35 to 49 in good health and CMV-seropositive. The CDR3 protein is CASSVIAGNTEAFF. The CDR3 region has the DNA TGTGCCAGCAGTGTAATTGCCGGGAACACTGAAGCTTTCTTT.